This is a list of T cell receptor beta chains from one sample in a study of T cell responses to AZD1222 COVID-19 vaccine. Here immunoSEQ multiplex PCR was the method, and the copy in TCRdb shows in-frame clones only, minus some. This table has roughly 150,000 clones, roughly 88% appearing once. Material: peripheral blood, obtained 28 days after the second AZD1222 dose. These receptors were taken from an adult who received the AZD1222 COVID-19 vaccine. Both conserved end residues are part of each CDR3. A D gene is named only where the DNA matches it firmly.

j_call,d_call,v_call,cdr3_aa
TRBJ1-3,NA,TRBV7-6,CASSLGMTDSGNTIYF
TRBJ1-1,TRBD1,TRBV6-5,CASRDRGPRTEAFF
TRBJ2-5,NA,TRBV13,CASSPPTRTQYF
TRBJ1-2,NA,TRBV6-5,CASRGVGDYGYTF
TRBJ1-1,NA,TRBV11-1,CASSRDALNTEAFF
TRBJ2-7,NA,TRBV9,CASSVEGARRDEQYF
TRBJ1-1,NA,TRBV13,CASSPGTWNTEAFF
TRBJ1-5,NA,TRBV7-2,CASSQTGNPSSQPQHF
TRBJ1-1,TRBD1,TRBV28,CASSLLGTGLRLAFF
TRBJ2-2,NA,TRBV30,CAWWVWDTGELFF
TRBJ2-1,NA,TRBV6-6,CASSITGTDYNEQFF
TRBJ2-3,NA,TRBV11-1,CASSLAGTLDTQYF
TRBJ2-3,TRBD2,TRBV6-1,CASSEGAGSTDTQYF
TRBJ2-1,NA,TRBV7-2,CASSLAFYSYNEQFF
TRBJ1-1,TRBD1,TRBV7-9,CASSWEDRGHAEAFF
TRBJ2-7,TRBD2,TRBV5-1,CASSLQPTGGPDEQYF
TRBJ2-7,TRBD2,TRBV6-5,CASSYSQRGPYEQYF
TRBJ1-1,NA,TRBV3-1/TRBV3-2,CASSQKLRSAGWSTRPMNTEAFF
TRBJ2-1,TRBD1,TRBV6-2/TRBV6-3,CASSFYRGAYNEQFF
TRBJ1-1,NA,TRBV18,CASSLRTINTEAFF
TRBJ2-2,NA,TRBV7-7,CASSLAPGEAGELFF
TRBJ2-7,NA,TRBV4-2,CASSQDGGGKGASFYEQYF
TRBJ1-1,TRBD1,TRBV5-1,CASSGSSRGTEAFF
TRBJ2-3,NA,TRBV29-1,CSVTGTRADTQYF
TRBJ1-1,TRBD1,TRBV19,CASGGRGLAFF
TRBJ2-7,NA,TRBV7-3,CASSLAPGDPHEQYF
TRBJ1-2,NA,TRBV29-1,CSVAGLGADYGYTF
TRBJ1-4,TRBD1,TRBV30,CAWGTGGVLFF
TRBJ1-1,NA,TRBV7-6,CASRATGTTEAFF
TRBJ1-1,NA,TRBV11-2,CASSLAGGWTEAFF
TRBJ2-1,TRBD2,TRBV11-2,CASSFDSGGAEQFF
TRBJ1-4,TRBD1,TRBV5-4,CASSTRTGATNEKLFF
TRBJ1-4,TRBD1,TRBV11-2,CASSFPQGFGEKLFF
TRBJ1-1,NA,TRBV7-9,CASSYRNTEAFF
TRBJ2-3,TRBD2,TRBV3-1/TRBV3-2,CASSQTSGPDTQYF